The clone carrying this T cell receptor (beta chain) appeared many times. Its cognate antigen is unknown. The sample is drawn from a study of blood T cells in healthy people across ages. Study outcomes and limitations: PBMC samples, being unsorted, prevented any conclusive comparison of naive and antigen-experienced cells.

Whenever a sample was processed, at least 6.5 million PBMCs were isolated. Alongside a J-beta primer mix, a sample-barcoded 5' primer served in a second PCR lasting about 6 to 11 cycles. TCRdb itself ran the 5' RACE reads through MiXCR, one entry per CDR3 protein. The table has about 730,000 distinct CDR3 sequences, roughly 44% seen once; the top ten hold approximately 22%. V shed 10 bases, J shed 3 bases, and the junction held 6 bases outside the gene matches. Germline loops: CDR1 MNHEY, CDR2 SVGEGT. This CDR3 contains 14 residues. The sequence was collected from a woman in her sixties or seventies in good health. The specimen was blood. V gene TRBV6-2 or TRBV6-3 combines with J gene TRBJ2-3, with TRBD2 matching 11 bases. CDR3 residues: CAIRRTSGTDTQYF. The CDR3 bases are TGTGCCATAAGACGGACTAGCGGGACAGATACGCAGTATTTT.